This T cell receptor (beta chain) was sequenced for a study of OX40 agonist ivuxolimab in advanced cancers. Profiled with immunoSEQ multiplex PCR; TCRdb holds only in-frame clones, not every one. The sample lists approximately 43,000 clones, around 92% seen once, with 0.55% to 0.6% in the top ten. Trimming cost V 7 bases and J 6 bases; bases outside gene matches: 6. Germline V CDR1 and CDR2: MNHEY, SVGAGI. The CDR3 has 14 residues. The TCR sequence derives from an adult with an advanced solid tumor such as melanoma, head and neck, liver or kidney cancer. The V and J genes are TRBV6-5 and TRBJ2-4; 10 bases agree with TRBD1. The specimen comprised CD4+ or CD8+ T cells sorted from blood, sampled in a trial of the OX40 agonist ivuxolimab. The CDR3 region is CASTRQGARNIQYF. As DNA, the CDR3 is TGTGCCAGCACCAGACAGGGGGCGCGAAACATTCAGTACTTC.